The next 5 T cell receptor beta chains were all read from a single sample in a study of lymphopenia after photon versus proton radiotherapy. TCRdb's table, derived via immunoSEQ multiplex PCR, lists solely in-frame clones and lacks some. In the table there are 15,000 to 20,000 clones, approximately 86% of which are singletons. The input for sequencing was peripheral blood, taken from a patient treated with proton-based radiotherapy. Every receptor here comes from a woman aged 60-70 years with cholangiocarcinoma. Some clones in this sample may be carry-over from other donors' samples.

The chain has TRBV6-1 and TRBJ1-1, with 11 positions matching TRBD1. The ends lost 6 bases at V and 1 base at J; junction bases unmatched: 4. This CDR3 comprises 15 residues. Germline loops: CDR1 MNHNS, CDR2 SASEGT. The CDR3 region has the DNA TGTGCCAGCAGGAGTGGGACAGGGGGGAACACTGAAGCTTTCTTT. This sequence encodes CASRSGTGGNTEAFF.

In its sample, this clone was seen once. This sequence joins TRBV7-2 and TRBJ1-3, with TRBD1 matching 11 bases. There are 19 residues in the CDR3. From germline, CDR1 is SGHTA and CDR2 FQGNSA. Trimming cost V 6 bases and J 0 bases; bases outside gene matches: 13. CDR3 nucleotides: TGTGCCAGCAGATCCGCCGGGACAGGGGGACCCAGCTCTGGAAACACCATATATTTT. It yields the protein CASRSAGTGGPSSGNTIYF. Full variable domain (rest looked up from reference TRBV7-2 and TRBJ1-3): GAGVSQSPSNKVTEKGKDVELRCDPISGHTALYWYRQSLGQGLEFLIYFQGNSAPDKSGLPSDRFSAERTGGSVSTLTIQRTQQEDSAVYLCASRSAGTGGPSSGNTIYFGEGSWLTVV.

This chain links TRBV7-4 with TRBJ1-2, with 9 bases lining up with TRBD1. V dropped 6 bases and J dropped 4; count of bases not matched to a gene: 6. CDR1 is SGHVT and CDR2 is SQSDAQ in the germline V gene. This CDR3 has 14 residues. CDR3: CASRRTGERYGYTF. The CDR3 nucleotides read TGTGCCAGCAGACGGACAGGGGAACGCTATGGCTACACCTTC.

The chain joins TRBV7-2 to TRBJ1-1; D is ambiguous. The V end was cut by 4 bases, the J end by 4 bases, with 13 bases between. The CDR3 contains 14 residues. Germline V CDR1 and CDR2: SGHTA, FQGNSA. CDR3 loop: CASSSRNAGTEAFF. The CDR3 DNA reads TGTGCCAGCAGCTCACGAAACGCAGGCACTGAAGCTTTCTTT.

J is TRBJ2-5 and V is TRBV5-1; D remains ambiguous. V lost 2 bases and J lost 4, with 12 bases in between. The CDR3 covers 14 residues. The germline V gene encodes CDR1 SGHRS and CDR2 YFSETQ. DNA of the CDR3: TGCGCCAGCAGCTTATTTTCGGAAGGAGAGACCCAGTACTTC. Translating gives CASSLFSEGETQYF.